The T cell receptor beta chain described here comes from a study of T cell responses to AZD1222 COVID-19 vaccine. The CDR3 sequence is 14 residues long. V was cut by 4 bases and J by 1 base, with 11 bases left in between. Germline CDR1 SGHRS, CDR2 YFSETQ. Assay used: immunoSEQ multiplex PCR; TCRdb lists only in-frame clones, some missing. The repertoire holds 100,000 or so clones, about nine tenths seen once, with about 1.5% in the top ten. This receptor was obtained from an adult in good health. The rearrangement links TRBV5-1 to TRBJ1-1; possibly TRBD1 for D (5 bases). This sample comprised peripheral blood, obtained on day 0 of AZD1222 vaccination. CDR3 loop: CASSRDGSNTEAFF. As DNA, the CDR3 is TGCGCCAGCAGCAGGGACGGGTCGAACACTGAAGCTTTCTTT.